This entry lists 2 T cell receptor beta chains sequenced from one sample in a study of T cells after yellow fever vaccination. TCRdb reanalysed the 5' RACE reads using MiXCR and keeps one entry per CDR3 protein. This table has about 340,000 distinct CDR3 sequences, 9.5% to 15% appearing once. The specimen comprised CD4+ T cells sorted from PBMCs, sampled 15 days after the yellow fever booster vaccination. Receptor source: a man younger than 30 who received the YFV17D yellow fever vaccine.

This CDR3 is CASRNPGQGRTGELFF. CDR3 DNA: TGTGCCAGTAGAAATCCGGGACAGGGCCGGACCGGGGAGCTGTTTTTT. The chain has TRBV19 and TRBJ2-2, with 9 bases identical to TRBD1. V gave up 6 bases and J gave up 5 bases; unmatched junction bases: 10. The germline V gene has CDR1 LNHDA and CDR2 SQIVND (reference sequence). This CDR3 has 16 residues. Looking up the rest from reference TRBV19 and TRBJ2-2 gives the full variable domain: DGGITQSPKYLFRKEGQNVTLSCEQNLNHDAMYWYRQDPGQGLRLIYYSQIVNDFQKGDIAEGYSVSREKKESFPLTVTSAQKNPTAFYLCASRNPGQGRTGELFFGEGSRLTVL.

The sample holds a few counts of this clonotype. This sequence joins TRBV20-1 and TRBJ1-1, with D possibly being TRBD1 (5 bases). V lost 2 bases to trimming and J lost 1 base, with 11 bases between them. The CDR3 spans 14 residues. Germline lookup yields CDR1 DFQATT and CDR2 SNEGSKA (reference sequence). CDR3 in DNA: TGCAGTGCTAGAAAGTCGACAGCGAACACTGAAGCTTTCTTT. It is translated as CSARKSTANTEAFF.